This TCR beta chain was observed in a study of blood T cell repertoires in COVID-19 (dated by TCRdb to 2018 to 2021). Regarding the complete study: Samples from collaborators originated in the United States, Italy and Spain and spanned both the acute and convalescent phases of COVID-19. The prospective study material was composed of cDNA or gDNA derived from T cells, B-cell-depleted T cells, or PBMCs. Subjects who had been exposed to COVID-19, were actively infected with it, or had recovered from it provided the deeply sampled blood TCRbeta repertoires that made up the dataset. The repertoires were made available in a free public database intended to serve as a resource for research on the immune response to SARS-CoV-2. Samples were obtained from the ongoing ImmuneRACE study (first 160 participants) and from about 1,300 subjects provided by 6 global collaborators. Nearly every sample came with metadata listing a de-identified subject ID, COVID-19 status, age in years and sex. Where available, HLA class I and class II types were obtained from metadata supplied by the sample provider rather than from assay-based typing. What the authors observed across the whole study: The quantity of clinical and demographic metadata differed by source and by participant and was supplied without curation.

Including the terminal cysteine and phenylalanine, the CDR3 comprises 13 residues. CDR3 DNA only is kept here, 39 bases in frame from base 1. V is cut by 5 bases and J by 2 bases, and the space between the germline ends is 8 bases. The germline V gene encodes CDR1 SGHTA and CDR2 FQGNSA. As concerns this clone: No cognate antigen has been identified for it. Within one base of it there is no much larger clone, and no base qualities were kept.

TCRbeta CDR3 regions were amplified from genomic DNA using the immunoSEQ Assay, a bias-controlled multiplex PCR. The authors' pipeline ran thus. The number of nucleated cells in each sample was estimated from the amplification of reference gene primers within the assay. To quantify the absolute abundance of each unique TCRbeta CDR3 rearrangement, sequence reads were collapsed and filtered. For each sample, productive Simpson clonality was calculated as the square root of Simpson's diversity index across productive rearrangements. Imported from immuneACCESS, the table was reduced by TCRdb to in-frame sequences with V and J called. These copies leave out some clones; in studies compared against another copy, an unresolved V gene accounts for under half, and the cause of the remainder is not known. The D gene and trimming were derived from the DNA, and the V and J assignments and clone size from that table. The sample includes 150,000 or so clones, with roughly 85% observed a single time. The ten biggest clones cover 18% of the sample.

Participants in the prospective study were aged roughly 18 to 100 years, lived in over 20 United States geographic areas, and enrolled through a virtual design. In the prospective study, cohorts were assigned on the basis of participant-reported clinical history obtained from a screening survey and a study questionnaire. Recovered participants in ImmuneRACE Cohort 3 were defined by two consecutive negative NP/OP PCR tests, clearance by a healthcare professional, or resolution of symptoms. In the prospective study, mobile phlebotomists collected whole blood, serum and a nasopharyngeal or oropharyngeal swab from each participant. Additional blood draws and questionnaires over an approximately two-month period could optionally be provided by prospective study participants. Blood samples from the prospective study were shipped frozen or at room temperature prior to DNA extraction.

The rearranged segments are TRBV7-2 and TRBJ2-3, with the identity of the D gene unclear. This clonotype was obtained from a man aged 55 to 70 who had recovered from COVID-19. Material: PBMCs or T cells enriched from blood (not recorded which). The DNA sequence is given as TGTGCCAGCAGCCTTGAGTCCACAGATACGCAGTATTTT. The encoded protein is CASSLESTDTQYF.